This T cell receptor beta chain originates from a study of cytomegalovirus exposure and HLA in healthy donors. CDR3 length: 13 amino acids. J lost 10 bases, V lost 3 bases, and 4 bases had no gene match. Germline V lookup: CDR1 SGHKS, CDR2 YYEKEE (reference sequence). General study results and limits: Some V segments (TRBV6-2 and TRBV6-3 among them) were excluded as indistinguishable. In vitro, a few CMV-associated chains proved specific for CMV antigens. TCR beta chains associated with HLA were, in a later analysis, more clonally expanded than equally common others.

Primers for the PCR totalled 60 Vbeta and 13 Jbeta. This table comes from immunoSEQ multiplex PCR, and its TCRdb copy is limited to in-frame clones, with some not included. The sample yields 100,000 to 150,000 clones, 60% to 85% seen once. All donors participated as healthy donors of bone marrow. Remarks on this clone: Its antigen remains unidentified.

The receptor comes from a female donor in good health and CMV-seronegative. Material for sequencing was PBMCs. The gene calls are TRBV5-5 and TRBJ2-1; TRBD2 matches 10 bases. Here the CDR3 reads CASSSLAGEEQFF. The CDR3 bases are TGTGCCAGCAGCTCCCTAGCGGGAGAAGAGCAGTTCTTC.